This T cell receptor beta chain was identified during a study of blood T cell repertoires in COVID-19. Losses at the gene ends were 6 bases for V and 3 bases for J; bases not matched to a gene: 6. Germline V gene sequence: CDR1 SNHLY, CDR2 FYNNEI. The CDR3 sequence is 14 residues long. Authors' data handling: How many nucleated cells were present was estimated from reference gene primer amplification. TCRdb keeps only in-frame clones here, not all; method: immunoSEQ multiplex PCR. That table gives V, J and clone size, and the DNA gave D and trimming. The sample carries around 700,000 clones, about 87% recorded once. A few counts support this clone.

This chain links TRBV2 with TRBJ1-2; 8 nucleotides align to TRBD1. Specimen: peripheral blood. This TCR was sampled from a woman younger than 30 with acute or convalescent COVID-19. DNA of the CDR3: TGTGCCAGCAGAGCCGACAGGGGCTACTATGGCTACACCTTC. Amino acids: CASRADRGYYGYTF.